This entry lists 6 T cell receptor beta chains sequenced from one sample in a study of blood T cell repertoires in COVID-19. Sequencing used immunoSEQ multiplex PCR; TCRdb keeps in-frame clones, though not all of them. Of some 300,000 clones detected, roughly 90% appear once; the ten largest clones hold roughly 13%. The sample comprised peripheral blood. The receptors derive from a woman in her 70s with COVID-19, enrolled during active disease.

The chain has TRBV19 and TRBJ1-1, with TRBD1 matching 10 bases. The germline gives CDR1 LNHDA, CDR2 SQIVND (reference sequence). This CDR3 spans 17 amino acids. V dropped 4 bases and J dropped 4; count of bases not matched to a gene: 12. CDR3 amino acids: CASSKVRGQGWSTEAFF. CDR3 in DNA: TGTGCCAGTAGTAAAGTTCGGGGACAGGGGTGGAGCACTGAAGCTTTCTTT.

This chain connects TRBV4-1 to TRBJ2-5; D gene ambiguous. The CDR3 runs to 14 residues. The germline gives CDR1 MGHRA, CDR2 YSYEKL. V shed 0 bases and J shed 3 bases, with 8 bases lying between them. DNA for the CDR3: TGCGCCAGCAGCCAAGAAAACCGGGAAGAGACCCAGTACTTC. Its protein is CASSQENREETQYF.

The chain links TRBV7-2 to TRBJ2-3; 8 nucleotides align to TRBD2. CDR3 length equals 16 residues. Germline trimming cut 1 base from V and 6 bases from J; bases unmatched to any gene: 9. Looked up from germline, CDR1 is SGHTA and CDR2 is FQGNSA. The CDR3: CASSLEFQRGKDTQYF. The CDR3 region has the DNA TGTGCCAGCAGCTTAGAATTCCAGCGGGGGAAGGATACGCAGTATTTT. Supplemented by reference TRBV7-2 and TRBJ2-3, the full variable domain reads GAGVSQSPSNKVTEKGKDVELRCDPISGHTALYWYRQSLGQGLEFLIYFQGNSAPDKSGLPSDRFSAERTGGSVSTLTIQRTQQEDSAVYLCASSLEFQRGKDTQYFGPGTRLTVL.

The table lists this clone with a count of one. This chain connects TRBV27 to TRBJ2-7; 9 bases match TRBD1. Losses at the gene ends were 6 bases for V and 1 base for J; bases not matched to a gene: 1. Germline CDR1 and CDR2: MNHEY and SMNVEV (reference sequence). The CDR3 totals 13 residues. The CDR3 coding sequence is TGTGCCAGCAGCGGGACAGGGTCCTACGAGCAGTACTTC. This translates into CASSGTGSYEQYF.

The chain is built from TRBV2 and TRBJ2-2; possibly TRBD1 for D (6 bases). The V end lost 7 bases, the J end lost 0 bases, and 9 bases lay between the germline ends. The germline V gene has CDR1 SNHLY and CDR2 FYNNEI. CDR3 size: 14 residues. In DNA, the CDR3 is TGTGCCAGCACGCGGACAGCGAACACCGGGGAGCTGTTTTTT. It encodes CASTRTANTGELFF.

This clone occurred a few times. The chain is built from TRBV10-2 and TRBJ2-7; 7 bases are shared with TRBD1. The J segment lost 2 bases and the V segment lost 6 bases, leaving 10 bases of the junction unmatched. The CDR3 covers 15 residues. CDR1 and CDR2 from the germline V gene are WSHSY and SAAADI. The CDR3 coding sequence is TGCGCCAGCAGCAATCGACAGGGTTCGACCTACGAGCAGTACTTC. Amino acids: CASSNRQGSTYEQYF.